These 10 T cell receptor beta chains originate from one sample sequenced in a study of early T cells in non-severe SARS-CoV-2 infection. TCRdb re-called the 5' RACE reads with MiXCR, one entry per CDR3 protein. Altogether over 25,000 distinct CDR3 sequences are present, 4.5% being singletons, with the ten largest covering about 6%. The sequenced sample was whole blood. The receptors were gathered from an adult who was a healthcare worker with PCR-confirmed SARS-CoV-2 infection or an uninfected control (not recorded which).

This clonotype occurred many times. The genes are TRBV7-6 and TRBJ1-2; 7 bases are shared with TRBD1. Looked up from germline, CDR1 is SGHVS and CDR2 is FNYEAQ. After removal of 3 bases from V and 8 bases from J, the junction contained 9 bases not matched to a gene. CDR3 size: 14 residues. The DNA of the CDR3 is TGTGCCAGCAGCTTTGCGACAGGGTCCTACGGCTACACCTTC. This codes for CASSFATGSYGYTF. Combining the CDR3 with reference TRBV7-6 and TRBJ1-2 gives the whole variable domain GAGVSQSPRYKVTKRGQDVALRCDPISGHVSLYWYRQALGQGPEFLTYFNYEAQQDKSGLPNDRFSAERPEGSISTLTIQRTEQRDSAMYRCASSFATGSYGYTFGSGTRLTVV.

This clonotype came up many times. This chain links TRBV27 with TRBJ2-7; D gene unclear. Trimming took 3 bases from V and 7 from J, leaving 16 bases between them. The length of the CDR3 is 14 residues. CDR1 is MNHEY, CDR2 SMNVEV, per germline (reference sequence). For the CDR3, the DNA is TGTGCCAGCAGTTTTCTGAACAGTATGGGGGAGCAGTACTTC. Its protein product is CASSFLNSMGEQYF.

Ten or more counts support this clonotype. This rearrangement joins TRBV12-3 or TRBV12-4 to TRBJ2-3; 7 positions agree with TRBD1. CDR3 length equals 13 residues. V was clipped by 6 bases and J by 4 bases; unmatched bases: 4. The CDR3 is CASRTGFADTQYF. As DNA, the CDR3 is TGTGCCAGCAGGACAGGGTTTGCAGATACGCAGTATTTT.

This clonotype was seen at least ten times. The rearrangement uses TRBV13 and TRBJ2-4; TRBD1 matches 7 bases. The J segment lost 7 bases and the V segment lost 5 bases, leaving 8 bases of the junction unmatched. The CDR3 consists of 14 residues. Germline CDR1 PRHDT, CDR2 FYEKMQ (reference sequence). The DNA for the CDR3 is TGTGCCAGCAGCCCCGCCGGGACAGTGAACATTCAGTACTTC. This gives the protein CASSPAGTVNIQYF.

This clonotype showed up many times. The chain links TRBV7-3 to TRBJ2-1; a possible D gene is TRBD1 (5 bases). This CDR3 is built from 16 residues. Trimming took off 5 bases at V and 5 bases at J, with 19 bases between the two ends. Germline lookup yields CDR1 SGHTA and CDR2 FQGTGA. CDR3 coding DNA: TGTGCCAGCAGCCCCCATTGGGGCGGATTCAACAATGAGCAGTTCTTC. Amino acids: CASSPHWGGFNNEQFF.

Many counts were recorded for this clonotype. The chain has TRBV18 and TRBJ1-5; 7 positions match TRBD1. The J segment lost 4 bases and the V segment lost 6 bases, leaving 6 bases of the junction unmatched. The germline V gene has CDR1 KGHSH and CDR2 LQKENI. This CDR3 comprises 14 residues. Here the CDR3 DNA reads TGTGCCAGCTCGCAGACAGGGAATAATCAGCCCCAGCATTTT. Protein: CASSQTGNNQPQHF.

This clonotype was recorded at least ten times. This sequence joins TRBV20-1 and TRBJ2-6; D remains ambiguous. CDR3 length equals 15 residues. From germline, CDR1 is DFQATT and CDR2 SNEGSKA (reference sequence). Between the trimmed V and J ends, which lost 5 bases and 0 bases, there was a span of 11 bases. The CDR3 DNA follows: TGCAGTGCTGGAAGTGGGAACTCTGGGGCCAACGTCCTGACTTTC. It specifies CSAGSGNSGANVLTF.

This clonotype has more than one count but fewer than ten. The gene calls are TRBV4-1 and TRBJ2-3; 9 bases map to TRBD2. The CDR3 is made up of 16 amino acids. Germline CDR1 MGHRA, CDR2 YSYEKL. The V segment lost 0 bases and the J segment 1 base; nucleotides outside the gene matches: 2. In DNA, the CDR3 is TGCGCCAGCAGCCAAGACTCTAGCGGGGGCACAGATACGCAGTATTTT. This gives the protein CASSQDSSGGTDTQYF.

V is TRBV20-1 and J is TRBJ2-2, with D uncertain. Germline CDR1 is DFQATT and CDR2 is SNEGSKA (reference sequence). CDR3 length: 13 residues. CDR3 loop: CSARTPNTGELFF. The CDR3 DNA is TGCAGCGCAAGGACCCCGAACACCGGGGAGCTGTTTTTT.

This clonotype was detected ten times or more. V and J are TRBV5-1 and TRBJ2-6, with D perhaps TRBD2 (5 bases). The CDR3 is 17 residues long. Germline CDR1 is SGHRS and CDR2 is YFSETQ. V lost 0 bases and J 2 bases, leaving 12 bases between the germline ends. CDR3 residues: CASSLAEWRPGANVLTF. Here the CDR3 DNA reads TGCGCCAGCAGCTTGGCCGAGTGGAGGCCTGGGGCCAACGTCCTGACTTTC.